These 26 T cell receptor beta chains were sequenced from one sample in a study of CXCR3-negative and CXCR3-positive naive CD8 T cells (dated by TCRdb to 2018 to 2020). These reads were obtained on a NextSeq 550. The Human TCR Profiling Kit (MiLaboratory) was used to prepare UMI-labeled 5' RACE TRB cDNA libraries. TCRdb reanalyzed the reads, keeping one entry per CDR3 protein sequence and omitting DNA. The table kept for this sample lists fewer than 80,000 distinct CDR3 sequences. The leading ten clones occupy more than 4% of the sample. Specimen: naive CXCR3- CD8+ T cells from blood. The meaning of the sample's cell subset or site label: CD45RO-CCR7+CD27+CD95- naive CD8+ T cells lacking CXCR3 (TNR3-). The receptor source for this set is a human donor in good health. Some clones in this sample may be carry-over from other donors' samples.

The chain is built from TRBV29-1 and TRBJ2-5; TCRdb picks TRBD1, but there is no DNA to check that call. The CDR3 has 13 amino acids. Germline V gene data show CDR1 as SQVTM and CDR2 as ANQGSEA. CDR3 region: CSHPDRYQETQYF.

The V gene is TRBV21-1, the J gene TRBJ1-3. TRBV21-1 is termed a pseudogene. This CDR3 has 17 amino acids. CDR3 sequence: CASSKDEGPSSGNTIYF.

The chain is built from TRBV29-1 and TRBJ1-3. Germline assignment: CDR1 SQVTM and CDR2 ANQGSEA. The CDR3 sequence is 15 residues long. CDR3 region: CSVETDGYSGNTIYF. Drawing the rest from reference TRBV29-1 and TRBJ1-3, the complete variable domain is SAVISQKPSRDICQRGTSLTIQCQVDSQVTMMFWYRQQPGQSLTLIATANQGSEATYESGFVIDKFPISRPNLTFSTLTVSNMSPEDSSIYLCSVETDGYSGNTIYFGEGSWLTVV.

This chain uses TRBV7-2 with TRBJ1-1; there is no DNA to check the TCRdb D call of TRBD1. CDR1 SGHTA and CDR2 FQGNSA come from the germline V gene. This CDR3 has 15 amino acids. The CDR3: CASSLDGGPNTEAFF.

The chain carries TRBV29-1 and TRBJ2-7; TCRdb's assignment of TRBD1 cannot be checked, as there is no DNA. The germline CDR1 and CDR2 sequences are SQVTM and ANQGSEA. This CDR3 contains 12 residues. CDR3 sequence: CSVAGGAYEQYF.

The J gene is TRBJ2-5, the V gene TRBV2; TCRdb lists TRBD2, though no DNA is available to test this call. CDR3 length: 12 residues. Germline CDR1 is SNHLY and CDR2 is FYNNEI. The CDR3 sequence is CASSEREETQYF.

This chain's CDR3 is CSGGQSYEQYF. The chain recombines TRBV29-1 with TRBJ2-7; TCRdb proposes TRBD1, but this gene call is untestable without DNA. CDR3 length: 11 amino acids. In germline, CDR1 is SQVTM, CDR2 ANQGSEA.

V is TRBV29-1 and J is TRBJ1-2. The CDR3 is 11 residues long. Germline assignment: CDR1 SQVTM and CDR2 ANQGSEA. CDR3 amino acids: CSVVSNYGYTF. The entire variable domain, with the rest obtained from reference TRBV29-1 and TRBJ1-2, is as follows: SAVISQKPSRDICQRGTSLTIQCQVDSQVTMMFWYRQQPGQSLTLIATANQGSEATYESGFVIDKFPISRPNLTFSTLTVSNMSPEDSSIYLCSVVSNYGYTFGSGTRLTVV.

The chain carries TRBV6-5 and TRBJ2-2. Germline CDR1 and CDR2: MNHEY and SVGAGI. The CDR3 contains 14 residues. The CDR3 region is CASSVDRLTGELFF.

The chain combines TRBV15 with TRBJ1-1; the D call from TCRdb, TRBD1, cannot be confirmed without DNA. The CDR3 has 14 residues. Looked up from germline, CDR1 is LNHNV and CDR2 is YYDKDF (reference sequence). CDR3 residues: CATSRDRGWTEAFF.

This chain's CDR3 is CSVDEPWTSGAPGTDTQYF. V usage is TRBV29-1 and J usage is TRBJ2-3; TCRdb returns TRBD2, unconfirmable since there is no DNA. The CDR3 is made up of 19 amino acids. Germline values: CDR1 SQVTM, CDR2 ANQGSEA.

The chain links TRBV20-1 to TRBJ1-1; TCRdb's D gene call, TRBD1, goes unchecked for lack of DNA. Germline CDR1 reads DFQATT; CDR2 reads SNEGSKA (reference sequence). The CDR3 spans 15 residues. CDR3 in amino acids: CSVDPGPLGNTEAFF.

CDR3 in amino acids: CASSQEQPGAGELFF. This sequence joins TRBV14 and TRBJ2-2; the D call of TRBD1 rests on TCRdb alone, since no DNA is present to check it. Germline V gene data show CDR1 as SGHDN and CDR2 as FVKESK. This CDR3 has 15 amino acids.

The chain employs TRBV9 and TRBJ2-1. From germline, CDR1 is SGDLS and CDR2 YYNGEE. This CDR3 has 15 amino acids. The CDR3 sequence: CASSVSGDSYNEQFF.

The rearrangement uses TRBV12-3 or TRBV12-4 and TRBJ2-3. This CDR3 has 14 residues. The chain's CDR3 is CASSLVLGLDTQYF.

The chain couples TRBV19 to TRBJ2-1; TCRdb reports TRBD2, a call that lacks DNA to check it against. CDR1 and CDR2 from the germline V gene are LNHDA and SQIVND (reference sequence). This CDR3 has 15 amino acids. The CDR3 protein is CASSRGTSGGNEQFF.

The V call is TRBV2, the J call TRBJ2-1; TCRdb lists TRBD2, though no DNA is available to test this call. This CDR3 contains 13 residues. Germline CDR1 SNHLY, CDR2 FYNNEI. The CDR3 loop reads CASRLAGRNEQFF. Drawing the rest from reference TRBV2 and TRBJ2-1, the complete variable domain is EPEVTQTPSHQVTQMGQEVILRCVPISNHLYFYWYRQILGQKVEFLVSFYNNEISEKSEIFDDQFSVERPDGSNFTLKIRSTKLEDSAMYFCASRLAGRNEQFFGPGTRLTVL.

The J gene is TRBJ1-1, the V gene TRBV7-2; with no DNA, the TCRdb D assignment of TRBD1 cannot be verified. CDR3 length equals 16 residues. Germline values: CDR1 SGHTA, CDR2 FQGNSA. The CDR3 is CASSSLRGLRNTEAFF.

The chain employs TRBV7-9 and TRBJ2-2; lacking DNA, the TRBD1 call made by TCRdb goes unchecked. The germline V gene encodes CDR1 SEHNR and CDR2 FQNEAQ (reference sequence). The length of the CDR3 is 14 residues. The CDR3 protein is CASSSPLGTGGLFF. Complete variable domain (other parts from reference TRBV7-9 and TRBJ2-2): DTGVSQNPRHKITKRGQNVTFRCDPISEHNRLYWYRQTLGQGPEFLTYFQNEAQLEKSRLLSDRFSAERPKGSFSTLEIQRTEQGDSAMYLCASSSPLGTGGLFFGEGSRLTVL.

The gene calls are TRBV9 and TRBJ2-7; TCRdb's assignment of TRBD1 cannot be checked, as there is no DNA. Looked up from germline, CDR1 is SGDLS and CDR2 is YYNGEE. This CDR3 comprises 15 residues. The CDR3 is CASSVGQGQAYEQYF. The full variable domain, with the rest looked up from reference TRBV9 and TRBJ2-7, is DSGVTQTPKHLITATGQRVTLRCSPRSGDLSVYWYQQSLDQGLQFLIQYYNGEERAKGNILERFSAQQFPDLHSELNLSSLELGDSALYFCASSVGQGQAYEQYFGPGTRLTVT.

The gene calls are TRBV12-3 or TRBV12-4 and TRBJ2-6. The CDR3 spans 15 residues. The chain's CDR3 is CASSNSDSGANVLTF.

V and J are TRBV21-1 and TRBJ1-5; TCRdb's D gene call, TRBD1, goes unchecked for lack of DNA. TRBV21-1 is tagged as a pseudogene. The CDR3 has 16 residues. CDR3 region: CASSKATGLGNQPQHF.

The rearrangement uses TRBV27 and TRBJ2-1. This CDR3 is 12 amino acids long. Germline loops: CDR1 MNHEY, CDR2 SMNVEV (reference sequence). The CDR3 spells CAAVSSYNEQFF.

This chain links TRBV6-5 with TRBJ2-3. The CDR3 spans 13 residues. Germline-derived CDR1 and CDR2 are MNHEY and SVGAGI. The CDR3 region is CASSYSWTDTQYF.

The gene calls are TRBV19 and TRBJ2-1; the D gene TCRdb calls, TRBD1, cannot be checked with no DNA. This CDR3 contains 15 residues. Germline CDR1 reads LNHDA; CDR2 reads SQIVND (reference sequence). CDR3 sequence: CASSPAGGDYNEQFF. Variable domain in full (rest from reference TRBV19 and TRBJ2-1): DGGITQSPKYLFRKEGQNVTLSCEQNLNHDAMYWYRQDPGQGLRLIYYSQIVNDFQKGDIAEGYSVSREKKESFPLTVTSAQKNPTAFYLCASSPAGGDYNEQFFGPGTRLTVL.

The CDR3 region is CASSHKLGANTGELFF. The rearrangement joins TRBV14 to TRBJ2-2. CDR3 size: 16 residues. Germline assignment: CDR1 SGHDN and CDR2 FVKESK.